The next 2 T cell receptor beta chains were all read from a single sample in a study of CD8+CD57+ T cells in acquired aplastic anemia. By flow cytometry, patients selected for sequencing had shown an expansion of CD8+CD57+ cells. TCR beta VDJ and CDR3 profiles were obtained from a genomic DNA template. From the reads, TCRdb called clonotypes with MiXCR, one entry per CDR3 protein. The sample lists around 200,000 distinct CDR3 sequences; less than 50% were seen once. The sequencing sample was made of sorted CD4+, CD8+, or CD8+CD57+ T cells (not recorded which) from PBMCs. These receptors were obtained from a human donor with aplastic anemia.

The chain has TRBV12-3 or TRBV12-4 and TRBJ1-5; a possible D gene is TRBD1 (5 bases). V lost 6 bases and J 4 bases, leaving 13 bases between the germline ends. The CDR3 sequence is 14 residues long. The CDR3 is CASSHREGNQPQHF. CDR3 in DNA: TGTGCCAGCAGCCACCGTGAGGGGAATCAGCCCCAGCATTTT.

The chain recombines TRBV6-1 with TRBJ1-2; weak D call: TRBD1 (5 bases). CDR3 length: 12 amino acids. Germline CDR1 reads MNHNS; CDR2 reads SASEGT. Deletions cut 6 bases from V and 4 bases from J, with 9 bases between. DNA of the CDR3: TGTGCCAGCAGAGGGCAGGGCTATGGCTACACCTTC. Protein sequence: CASRGQGYGYTF.